Reported below is one TCR beta chain. Its antigen is still unknown. Both 60 Vbeta primers and 13 Jbeta primers went into the PCR. Authors' analysis steps: It was a later analysis that counted 83 million or so unique TCR beta chains, of which around 11 million were shared. Produced via immunoSEQ multiplex PCR; TCRdb's table is partial and in-frame only. V, J and clone size derive from that table, while D and trimming were established from the DNA sequence. The listing records tens of thousands of clones. V shed 0 bases, J shed 10 bases, and the junction held 10 bases outside the gene matches. The CDR3 runs 16 residues. Germline V gene sequence: CDR1 SGDLS, CDR2 YYNGEE. This sample was taken from a study of cytomegalovirus exposure and HLA in healthy donors. Study conclusions and caveats: Both high specificity and high sensitivity reportedly marked the classifier's diagnosis of cytomegalovirus status. Later on, analysis showed that most CMV-associated TCR beta chains appeared to be HLA-restricted.

Sequencing was performed on PBMCs. The receptor comes from a human donor in good health. This chain connects TRBV9 to TRBJ2-3, with 11 bases matching TRBD2. CDR3 loop: CASSVAVAGGLTAQYF. CDR3 DNA sequence: TGTGCCAGCAGCGTAGCGGTAGCGGGGGGGCTGACGGCGCAGTATTTT.